This T cell receptor (beta chain) was sequenced in a study of blood T cell repertoires in COVID-19. Background on the study: PBMCs, B-cell-depleted T cells, or T cells provided the cDNA or gDNA that made up the material.

Libraries were prepared by immunoSEQ multiplex PCR; TCRdb keeps only in-frame clonotypes and omits some of them. The table shows under 250,000 clones, with around 81% occurring only once. This CDR3 contains 15 residues. V trimming: 6 bases; J trimming: 3 bases; junction bases outside the gene matches: 8. Germline-derived CDR1 and CDR2 are SGHAT and FQNNGV. The material sequenced was peripheral blood. The V call is TRBV11-2, the J call TRBJ2-5, with TRBD2 matching 9 bases. This receptor was taken from a man aged 25 to 45 who had recovered from COVID-19. CDR3 DNA sequence: TGTGCCAGCAGGGCGGGGGGGGTATTAAAAGAGACCCAGTACTTC. Translating it yields CASRAGGVLKETQYF.